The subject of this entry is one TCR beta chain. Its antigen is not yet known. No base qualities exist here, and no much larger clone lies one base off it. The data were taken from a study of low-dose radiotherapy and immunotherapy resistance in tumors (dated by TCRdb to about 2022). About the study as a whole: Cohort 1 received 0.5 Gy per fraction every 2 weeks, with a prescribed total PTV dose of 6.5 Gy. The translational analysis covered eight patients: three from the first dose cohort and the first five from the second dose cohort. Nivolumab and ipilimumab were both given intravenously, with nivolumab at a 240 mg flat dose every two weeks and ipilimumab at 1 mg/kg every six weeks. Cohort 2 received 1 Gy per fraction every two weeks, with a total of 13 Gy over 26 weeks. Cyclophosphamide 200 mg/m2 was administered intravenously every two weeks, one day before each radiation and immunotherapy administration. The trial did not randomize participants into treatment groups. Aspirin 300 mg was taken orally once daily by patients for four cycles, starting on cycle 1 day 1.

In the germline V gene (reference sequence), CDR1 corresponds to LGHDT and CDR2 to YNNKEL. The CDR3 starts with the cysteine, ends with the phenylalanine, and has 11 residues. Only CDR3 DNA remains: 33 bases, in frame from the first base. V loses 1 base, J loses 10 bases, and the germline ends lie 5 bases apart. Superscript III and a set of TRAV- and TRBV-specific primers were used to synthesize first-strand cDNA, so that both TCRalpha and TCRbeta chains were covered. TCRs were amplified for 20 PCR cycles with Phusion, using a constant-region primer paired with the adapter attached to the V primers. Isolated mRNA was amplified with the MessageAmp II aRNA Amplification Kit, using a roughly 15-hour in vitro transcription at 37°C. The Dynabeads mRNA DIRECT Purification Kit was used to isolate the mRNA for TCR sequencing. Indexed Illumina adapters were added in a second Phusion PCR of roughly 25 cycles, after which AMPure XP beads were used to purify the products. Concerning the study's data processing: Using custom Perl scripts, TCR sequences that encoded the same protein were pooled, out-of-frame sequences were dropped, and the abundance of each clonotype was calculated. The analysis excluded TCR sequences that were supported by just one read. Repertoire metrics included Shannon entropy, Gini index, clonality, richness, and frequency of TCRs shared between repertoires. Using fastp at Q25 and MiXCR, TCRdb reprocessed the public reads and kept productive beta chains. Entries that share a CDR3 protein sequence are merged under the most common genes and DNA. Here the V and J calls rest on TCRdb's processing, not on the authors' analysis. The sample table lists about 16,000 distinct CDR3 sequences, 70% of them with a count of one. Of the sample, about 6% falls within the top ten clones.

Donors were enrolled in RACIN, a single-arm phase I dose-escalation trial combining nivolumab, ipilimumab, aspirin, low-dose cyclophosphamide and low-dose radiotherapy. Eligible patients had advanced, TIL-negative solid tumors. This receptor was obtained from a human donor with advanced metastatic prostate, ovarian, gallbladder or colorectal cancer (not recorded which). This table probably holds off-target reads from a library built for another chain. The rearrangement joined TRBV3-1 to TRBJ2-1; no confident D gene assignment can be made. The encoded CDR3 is CASSQVDEQFF. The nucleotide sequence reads TGTGCCAGCAGCCAAGTGGACGAGCAGTTCTTC.